This T cell receptor beta chain was observed in a study of T cells in Graves' hyperthyroidism and ophthalmopathy. Study results and caveats: Separation of ophthalmopathy from stable hyperthyroidism was achieved by a 13 V-J model.

Only a few counts were recorded for this clonotype. Its antigen is not known. The source material, RNA transcripts, was used to amplify TCR beta CDR3 regions. The HTBI primer set drove a first-round RT-PCR of the TCR CDR3. TCRdb fed the multiplex PCR reads into MiXCR, producing one record per CDR3 protein. The sample yields some 550,000 distinct CDR3 sequences, approximately 15% seen once. The germline V and J ends were trimmed by 6 bases and 7 bases, with 13 bases remaining between them. This CDR3 contains 11 residues. Germline-derived CDR1 and CDR2 are DFQATT and SNEGSKA (reference sequence). The sample consisted of blood. The chain couples TRBV20-1 to TRBJ2-7; D is ambiguous. The receptor comes from a woman aged 40-49 years with Graves' ophthalmopathy. CDR3 sequence reads: CSAHHLGEQYF. CDR3 nucleotide sequence: TGCAGTGCCCACCACTTGGGGGAGCAGTACTTC.